The 27 T cell receptor beta chains below were found in one sample sequenced in a study of beta chain features in type 1 diabetes. Investigators reverse transcribed all isolated RNA, so they sequenced expressed TCRB transcripts. Here immunoSEQ multiplex PCR was the method, and the copy in TCRdb shows in-frame clones only, minus some. The data hold over 700,000 clones, with about a sixth observed a single time. Sequencing was performed on naive CD4+ T cells from blood. The receptors originated from a woman aged 18-29 years in good health.

The count of this clone is one. The V and J genes are TRBV9 and TRBJ2-2; TRBD2 aligns across 7 bases. This CDR3 spans 15 amino acids. V lost 4 bases and J lost 6; bases outside the gene matches: 9. CDR1 and CDR2 from the germline V gene are SGDLS and YYNGEE. The CDR3 loop is CASSKTRAGAGELFF. The CDR3 DNA sequence: TGTGCCAGCAGCAAAACCCGGGCGGGAGCCGGGGAGCTGTTTTTT.

The table lists this clone with a few counts. This chain links TRBV9 with TRBJ1-3; TRBD1 might be the D (6 bases). The CDR3 runs to 15 residues. The germline V and J ends were trimmed by 0 bases and 3 bases, with 10 bases remaining between them. Germline CDR1 and CDR2: SGDLS and YYNGEE. CDR3 loop: CASSVDPRGGNTIYF. Written as DNA, the CDR3 is TGTGCCAGCAGCGTAGATCCCAGGGGTGGAAACACCATATATTTT.

The chain recombines TRBV11-1 with TRBJ1-2; tentatively, D is TRBD1 (6 bases). Trimming removed 1 base from V and 6 bases from J, with 12 bases in between. This CDR3 has 14 amino acids. Germline V CDR1 and CDR2: SGHAT, FQDESV (reference sequence). CDR3 in amino acids: CASSLGTAGDGYTF. The CDR3 coding sequence is TGTGCCAGCAGCTTAGGGACAGCCGGGGATGGCTACACCTTC.

V gene TRBV5-1 combines with J gene TRBJ2-2, with D unclear. This CDR3 spans 14 amino acids. Trimming removed 1 base at V and 4 bases at J, with 8 bases between. In germline, CDR1 is SGHRS, CDR2 YFSETQ. CDR3 loop: CASSLWPGTGELFF. CDR3 DNA sequence: TGCGCCAGCAGCTTGTGGCCGGGCACCGGGGAGCTGTTTTTT.

This sequence joins TRBV5-4 and TRBJ2-5; D might be TRBD2 (5 bases). The V gene's germline CDR1 is SGHNT and CDR2 YYREEE (reference sequence). The CDR3 is 13 residues long. The germline V and J ends were trimmed by 4 bases and 7 bases, with 14 bases remaining between them. The CDR3 protein is CASSPTRVGTQYF. The CDR3 bases are TGTGCCAGCAGCCCGACGAGGGTAGGGACCCAGTACTTC.

The V gene is TRBV28, the J gene TRBJ2-6; 9 positions agree with TRBD1. The germline V gene encodes CDR1 MDHEN and CDR2 SYDVKM. With 7 bases clipped from V and 0 bases from J, the junction kept 7 bases outside the gene matches. This CDR3 is built from 17 residues. The CDR3 DNA sequence: TGTGCCAGCACCCCGGGACAGGGCGTCTCTGGGGCCAACGTCCTGACTTTC. It yields the protein CASTPGQGVSGANVLTF.

This clone was observed a few times. The chain links TRBV4-3 to TRBJ1-2, with D tentatively TRBD1 (5 bases). This CDR3 comprises 14 residues. Trimming left V 3 bases short and J 3 bases short, with 11 bases between. Germline V gives CDR1 LGHNA, CDR2 YSLEER. The CDR3 nucleotides are TGCGCCAGCAGCCAGGGGGGGGTGGACTATGGCTACACCTTC. It encodes CASSQGGVDYGYTF.

The chain joins TRBV4-2 to TRBJ2-1; 8 bases agree with TRBD2. J lost 3 bases, V lost 2 bases, and 9 bases had no gene match. This CDR3 is built from 17 residues. Germline V gene sequence: CDR1 LGHNA, CDR2 YNFKEQ. The CDR3 sequence is CASSQPTGRGDYNEQFF. The CDR3 region has the DNA TGTGCCAGCAGCCAACCTACCGGGCGGGGGGACTACAATGAGCAGTTCTTC.

This clone was detected a few times. The V call is TRBV28, the J call TRBJ1-2; D possibly corresponds to TRBD1 (5 bases). V was cut by 4 bases and J by 6 bases, with 18 bases left in between. This CDR3 comprises 15 residues. Germline V gene data show CDR1 as MDHEN and CDR2 as SYDVKM. CDR3 loop: CASSSSGGIRDGYTF. The CDR3, as DNA: TGTGCCAGCAGTTCATCGGGGGGTATCCGCGATGGCTACACCTTC.

This clone was seen only a few times. This sequence joins TRBV7-3 and TRBJ2-1; 14 bases agree with TRBD2. J gave up 9 bases and V 5 bases, and 9 bases lay outside the gene matches. This CDR3 has 16 residues. Germline V CDR1 and CDR2: SGHTA, FQGTGA. CDR3 DNA sequence: TGTGCCAGCAGCGAACCGGGACTAGCGGGAGTCTCTGAGCAGTTCTTC. Its protein product is CASSEPGLAGVSEQFF. Full variable domain (rest looked up from reference TRBV7-3 and TRBJ2-1): GAGVSQTPSNKVTEKGKYVELRCDPISGHTALYWYRQSLGQGPEFLIYFQGTGAADDSGLPNDRFFAVRPEGSVSTLKIQRTERGDSAVYLCASSEPGLAGVSEQFFGPGTRLTVL.

This clone was picked up a small number of times. This sequence joins TRBV2 and TRBJ2-7; TRBD2 aligns across 8 bases. The CDR3 is 15 amino acids. Germline V CDR1 and CDR2: SNHLY, FYNNEI. V was pared by 7 bases and J by 2 bases, with 10 bases of the junction left unmatched. CDR3 sequence reads: CASTPTHSGAYEQYF. The CDR3, as DNA: TGTGCCAGCACACCGACCCATAGCGGGGCCTACGAGCAGTACTTC.

Concerning this clone: One junction end disagrees with the germline gene, perhaps due to a read error. The rearrangement joins TRBV28 to TRBJ2-3, with 14 bases that match TRBD2. There are 14 residues in the CDR3. Germline CDR1 is MDHEN and CDR2 is SYDVKM. This CDR3 is CASRPGLAGAKVHF. The CDR3 DNA is TGTGCCAGCAGACCGGGACTAGCGGGAGCGAAAGTTCATTTT.

The CDR3 DNA sequence: TGTGCCAGCAGCTTCGGGACAGGGACTGGGGCCAACGTCCTGACTTTC. Protein sequence: CASSFGTGTGANVLTF. This chain joins TRBV7-9 and TRBJ2-6, with 9 bases matching TRBD1. From germline, CDR1 is SEHNR and CDR2 FQNEAQ (reference sequence). This CDR3 is 16 amino acids long. The J segment lost 2 bases and the V segment lost 3 bases, leaving 2 bases of the junction unmatched. Supplemented by reference TRBV7-9 and TRBJ2-6, the full variable domain reads DTGVSQNPRHKITKRGQNVTFRCDPISEHNRLYWYRQTLGQGPEFLTYFQNEAQLEKSRLLSDRFSAERPKGSFSTLEIQRTEQGDSAMYLCASSFGTGTGANVLTFGAGSRLTVL.

Points on this clone: Other DNA variants within this sample encode the same CDR3. This sequence joins TRBV2 and TRBJ2-1; no clear D. Germline-derived CDR1 and CDR2 are SNHLY and FYNNEI. The ends were cut back, 1 base at V and 4 bases at J, with 8 bases in the middle. This CDR3 is built from 14 residues. The CDR3: CASSEGPSYNEQFF. Written as DNA, the CDR3 is TGTGCCAGCAGTGAAGGGCCCTCGTACAATGAGCAGTTCTTC.

This clone appeared a few times. V is TRBV7-3 and J is TRBJ2-2, with a possible D match to TRBD2 (5 bases). The CDR3 has 11 residues. Trimming stripped 5 bases from V and 15 bases from J, with 13 bases between. The germline gives CDR1 SGHTA, CDR2 FQGTGA. CDR3 protein: CASSNRRRMFF. CDR3 coding DNA: TGTGCCAGCAGCAACCGACGGAGGATGTTTTTT.

This chain joins TRBV7-2 and TRBJ2-1, with 13 bases lining up with TRBD2. This CDR3 has 19 residues. CDR1 and CDR2 (germline): SGHTA, FQGNSA. V lost 5 bases to trimming and J lost 7 bases; unmatched junction nucleotides: 17. CDR3 amino acids: CASSKRTSGRWVSWNEQFF. The CDR3 DNA reads TGTGCCAGCAGCAAACGGACTAGCGGGAGATGGGTCAGCTGGAATGAGCAGTTCTTC.

The chain links TRBV6-5 to TRBJ1-2; TRBD1 matches 7 bases. From germline, CDR1 is MNHEY and CDR2 SVGAGI. Germline trimming cut 1 base from V and 2 bases from J; bases unmatched to any gene: 7. CDR3 length: 16 amino acids. The CDR3 bases are TGTGCCAGCAGTTACTTTCAGACAGGGAGGAACTATGGCTACACCTTC. Translation: CASSYFQTGRNYGYTF.

V gene TRBV7-9 combines with J gene TRBJ2-3; D may be TRBD1 (5 bases). The CDR3 runs 12 residues. Looked up from germline, CDR1 is SEHNR and CDR2 is FQNEAQ (reference sequence). Trimming cost V 10 bases and J 6 bases, with 14 bases left between them. The CDR3: CAMVDNGDTQYF. The CDR3 DNA reads as TGTGCCATGGTGGACAATGGCGATACGCAGTATTTT. Based on the CDR3 plus reference TRBV7-9 and TRBJ2-3, the full variable domain is DTGVSQNPRHKITKRGQNVTFRCDPISEHNRLYWYRQTLGQGPEFLTYFQNEAQLEKSRLLSDRFSAERPKGSFSTLEIQRTEQGDSAMYLCAMVDNGDTQYFGPGTRLTVL.

There are a few counts of this clone. The chain has TRBV11-2 and TRBJ2-7, with TRBD1 matching over 10 bases. The CDR3 is 14 amino acids. Trimming at V came to 4 bases and at J to 6 bases, leaving 6 bases not matched to a gene. The germline V gene has CDR1 SGHAT and CDR2 FQNNGV. CDR3 coding DNA: TGTGCCAGCAGCTCGCGGGACAGGGGCTCCGAGCAGTACTTC. Amino acid sequence: CASSSRDRGSEQYF.

The J gene is TRBJ2-1, the V gene TRBV15, with 8 nucleotides matching TRBD2. The germline CDR1 and CDR2 sequences are LNHNV and YYDKDF (reference sequence). The CDR3 is 16 amino acids. Losses at the gene ends were 4 bases for V and 2 bases for J; bases not matched to a gene: 7. The DNA of the CDR3 is TGTGCCACCAGCACCAATAAAGCGGGAGCCTACAATGAGCAGTTCTTC. Its translation: CATSTNKAGAYNEQFF.

The chain has TRBV14 and TRBJ2-1, with 13 bases identical to TRBD2. V dropped 4 bases and J dropped 7; count of bases not matched to a gene: 10. Germline lookup yields CDR1 SGHDN and CDR2 FVKESK. CDR3 length equals 17 residues. CDR3 loop: CASSRWRLAGGQNEQFF. CDR3 nucleotide sequence: TGTGCCAGCAGCCGATGGAGACTAGCGGGAGGCCAAAATGAGCAGTTCTTC.

This clone was observed a few times. V usage is TRBV19 and J usage is TRBJ2-5, with TRBD2 matching 9 bases. Germline assignment: CDR1 LNHDA and CDR2 SQIVND (reference sequence). CDR3 length equals 15 residues. The J segment lost 6 bases and the V segment lost 6 bases, leaving 11 bases of the junction unmatched. The CDR3 coding sequence is TGTGCCAGTAGCCGGGGGCTAGCGGGAAGGCAGACCCAGTACTTC. Amino acid sequence: CASSRGLAGRQTQYF.

The rearrangement joins TRBV29-1 to TRBJ2-7; 8 nucleotides line up with TRBD1. Per germline, CDR1 SQVTM and CDR2 ANQGSEA. The CDR3 extends over 14 amino acids. Trimming removed 1 base from V and 6 bases from J; junction bases left unmatched: 8. CDR3 sequence reads: CSVEASGTGVEQYF. Here the CDR3 DNA reads TGCAGCGTTGAAGCCTCGGGGACAGGCGTCGAGCAGTACTTC.

The chain carries TRBV5-1 and TRBJ2-6; either TRBD1 or TRBD2 may supply D (5 bases each). Trimming took 5 bases from V and 2 from J, leaving 8 bases between them. The CDR3 consists of 14 residues. The germline gives CDR1 SGHRS, CDR2 YFSETQ. The CDR3 spells CASSGGAGANVLTF. The CDR3 DNA sequence: TGCGCCAGCAGTGGGGGAGCTGGGGCCAACGTCCTGACTTTC.

The chain combines TRBV7-2 with TRBJ2-3; D is perhaps TRBD2 (5 bases). The CDR3 is 14 residues long. The ends were cut back, 3 bases at V and 2 bases at J, with 9 bases in the middle. CDR1 SGHTA and CDR2 FQGNSA come from the germline V gene. The CDR3 DNA is TGTGCCAGCAGCTTTGGACTGTACACAGATACGCAGTATTTT. Amino acids: CASSFGLYTDTQYF.

The CDR3: CASSQTGISYNEQFF. CDR3 nucleotides: TGTGCCAGCAGCCAGACAGGGATCAGCTACAATGAGCAGTTCTTC. The chain recombines TRBV7-9 with TRBJ2-1; 7 nucleotides line up with TRBD1. Germline CDR1 and CDR2: SEHNR and FQNEAQ (reference sequence). CDR3 length equals 15 residues. Trimming removed 5 bases from V and 3 bases from J; junction bases left unmatched: 7. Based on the CDR3 plus reference TRBV7-9 and TRBJ2-1, the full variable domain is DTGVSQNPRHKITKRGQNVTFRCDPISEHNRLYWYRQTLGQGPEFLTYFQNEAQLEKSRLLSDRFSAERPKGSFSTLEIQRTEQGDSAMYLCASSQTGISYNEQFFGPGTRLTVL.

V gene TRBV28 combines with J gene TRBJ1-2; D perhaps matches TRBD1 (5 bases). CDR1 is MDHEN and CDR2 is SYDVKM in the germline V gene. V was shortened by 3 bases and J by 4 bases, with 9 bases between the two germline ends. The CDR3 is 13 residues long. DNA of the CDR3: TGTGCCAGCAGTTTTGGGGGAGTCTATGGCTACACCTTC. It translates to CASSFGGVYGYTF.